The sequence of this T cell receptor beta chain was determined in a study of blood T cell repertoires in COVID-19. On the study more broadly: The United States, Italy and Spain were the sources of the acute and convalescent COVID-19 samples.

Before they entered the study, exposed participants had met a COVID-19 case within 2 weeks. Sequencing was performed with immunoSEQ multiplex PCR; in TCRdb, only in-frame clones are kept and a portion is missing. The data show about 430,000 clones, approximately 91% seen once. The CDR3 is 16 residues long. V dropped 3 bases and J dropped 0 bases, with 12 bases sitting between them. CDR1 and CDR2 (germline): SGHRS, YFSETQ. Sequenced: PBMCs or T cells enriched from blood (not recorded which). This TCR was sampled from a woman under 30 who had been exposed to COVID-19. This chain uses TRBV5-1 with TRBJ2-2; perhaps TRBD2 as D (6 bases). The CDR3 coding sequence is TGCGCCAGCAGCTCGGGGCGGGATTCGAACACCGGGGAGCTGTTTTTT. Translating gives CASSSGRDSNTGELFF.